The T cell receptor (beta chain) under discussion was sequenced for a study of cytomegalovirus exposure and HLA in healthy donors. Findings and caveats of the study: The study dropped some indistinguishable V segments, TRBV6-2 and TRBV6-3 among them. The HLA-A and HLA-B alleles of most subjects were reportedly predicted accurately from TCR beta sequences. A previous analysis found most TCR beta V segments productive roughly 90% or roughly 30% of the time. In a later analysis, common viral pathogens appeared linked to several of the most significant clusters.

Per germline, CDR1 MGHRA and CDR2 YSYEKL. The CDR3 has 15 amino acids. Primers: 60 Vbeta forward and 13 Jbeta reverse. Method: immunoSEQ multiplex PCR; TCRdb's copy keeps in-frame clones and lacks some. The sample consists of roughly 200,000 clones, 70% to 85% of them appearing once. As to this clone: The antigen is undetermined. An end of the junction differs from the germline gene, which may be a read error.

This clonotype was sampled from a middle-aged man in good health and CMV-seronegative. The material sequenced was PBMCs. The chain employs TRBV4-1 and TRBJ2-4; D is possibly TRBD1 (6 bases). The DNA of the CDR3 is TGCGCCAGCAGCCAAGATATGGGGGCCAGAAACATTCAGTACTTC. This sequence encodes CASSQDMGARNIQYF.